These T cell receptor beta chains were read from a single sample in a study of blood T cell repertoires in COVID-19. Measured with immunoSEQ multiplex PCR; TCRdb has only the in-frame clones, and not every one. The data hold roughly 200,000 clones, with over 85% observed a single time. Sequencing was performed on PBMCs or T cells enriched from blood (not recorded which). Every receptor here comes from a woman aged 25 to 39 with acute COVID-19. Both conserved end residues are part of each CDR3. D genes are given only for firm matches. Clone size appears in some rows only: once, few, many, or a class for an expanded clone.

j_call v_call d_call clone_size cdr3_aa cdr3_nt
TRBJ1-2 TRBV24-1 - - CATSDGSTGSLNGYTF TGTGCCACCAGTGATGGCTCCACAGGGAGTCTCAATGGCTACACCTTC
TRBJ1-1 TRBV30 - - CAWSVRVTRPEAFF TGTGCCTGGAGTGTACGGGTTACTCGGCCTGAAGCTTTCTTT
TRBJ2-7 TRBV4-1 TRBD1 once CASSQVETGGIEQYF TGCGCCAGCAGCCAAGTTGAGACAGGGGGCATCGAGCAGTACTTC
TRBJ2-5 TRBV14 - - CASSQDPSQETQYF TGTGCCAGCAGCCAAGATCCCAGCCAAGAGACCCAGTACTTC
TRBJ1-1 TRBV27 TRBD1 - CASSPDRGGAFF TGTGCCAGCAGTCCCGACAGGGGGGGAGCTTTCTTT
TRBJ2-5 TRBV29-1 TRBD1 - CSVGIRQGETQYF TGCAGCGTGGGAATTAGACAGGGGGAGACCCAGTACTTC
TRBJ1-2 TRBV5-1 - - CASSSYTLNREGYTF TGCGCCAGCAGCTCCTACACCTTAAACAGGGAAGGCTACACCTTC
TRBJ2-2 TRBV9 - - CASRGNTGELFF TGTGCCAGCAGGGGCAACACCGGGGAGCTGTTTTTT
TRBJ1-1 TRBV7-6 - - CASSRTNQDQAFF TGTGCCAGCAGCCGCACAAACCAGGATCAAGCTTTCTTT
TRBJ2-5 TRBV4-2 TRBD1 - CASSQKQGALLQETQYF TGTGCCAGCAGCCAAAAACAGGGGGCACTTCTCCAAGAGACCCAGTACTTC
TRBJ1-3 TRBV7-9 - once CASSLVPKMTGLDTIYF TGTGCCAGCAGCTTAGTCCCAAAAATGACAGGATTAGACACCATATATTTT
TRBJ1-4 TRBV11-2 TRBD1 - CASSSGTGGRMGNEKLFF TGTGCCAGCAGCTCCGGGACAGGGGGCAGAATGGGAAATGAAAAACTGTTTTTT
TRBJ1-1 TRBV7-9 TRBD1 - CASSKPTGQERTEAFF TGTGCCAGCAGCAAACCCACGGGACAGGAACGCACTGAAGCTTTCTTT
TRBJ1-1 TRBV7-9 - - CASSEVPDTEAFF TGTGCCAGCAGCGAGGTCCCCGACACTGAAGCTTTCTTT
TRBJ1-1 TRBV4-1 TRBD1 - CASSQQRQGLNTEAFF TGCGCCAGCAGCCAACAGAGACAGGGATTGAACACTGAAGCTTTCTTT
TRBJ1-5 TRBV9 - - CASSVGDGQPQHF TGTGCCAGCAGCGTAGGAGACGGGCAGCCCCAGCATTTT
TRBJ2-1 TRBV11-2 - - CASSLFTGGADNEQFF TGTGCCAGCAGCTTATTTACGGGCGGGGCCGACAATGAGCAGTTCTTC
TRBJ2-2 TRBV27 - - CASSFSGTRNTGELFF TGTGCCAGCAGTTTTTCCGGGACACGGAACACCGGGGAGCTGTTTTTT
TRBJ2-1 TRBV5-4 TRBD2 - CASSFQAGGIRGNEQFF TGTGCCAGCAGCTTCCAGGCGGGGGGGATCCGCGGCAATGAGCAGTTCTTC
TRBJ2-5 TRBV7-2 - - CASSLEAGTRKTQYF TGTGCCAGCAGCCTAGAAGCTGGGACTCGGAAGACCCAGTACTTC
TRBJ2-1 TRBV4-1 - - CASSQLASSNEQFF TGCGCCAGCAGCCAACTCGCTAGCAGCAATGAGCAGTTCTTC
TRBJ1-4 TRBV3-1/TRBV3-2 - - CASSQGGLTTNEKLFF TGTGCCAGCAGCCAAGGCGGCTTAACAACTAATGAAAAACTGTTTTTT
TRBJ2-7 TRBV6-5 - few CASSYSFGTYEQYF TGTGCCAGCAGTTACTCCTTTGGGACTTACGAGCAGTACTTC
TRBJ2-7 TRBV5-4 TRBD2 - CASSLAGGRYEQYF TGTGCCAGCAGCTTGGCGGGGGGGCGTTACGAGCAGTACTTC
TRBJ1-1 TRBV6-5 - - CASTTGLGTEAFF TGTGCCAGCACCACAGGTTTGGGTACTGAAGCTTTCTTT
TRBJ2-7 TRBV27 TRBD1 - CASSLSTGISYEQYF TGTGCCAGCAGTTTATCGACAGGGATCTCCTACGAGCAGTACTTC
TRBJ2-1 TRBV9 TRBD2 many CASGGSGGINEQFF TGTGCCAGCGGGGGGAGCGGGGGCATAAATGAGCAGTTCTTC
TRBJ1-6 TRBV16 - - CASSQITGRLSPLHF TGTGCCAGCAGCCAAATCACAGGGCGACTCTCACCCCTCCACTTT
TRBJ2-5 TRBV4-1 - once CASSQVPPLVGRETQYF TGCGCCAGCAGCCAAGTACCCCCTCTAGTAGGCCGGGAGACCCAGTACTTC
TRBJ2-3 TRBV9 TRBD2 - CASSPNRGRTYTDTQYF TGTGCCAGCAGCCCGAACCGCGGGAGGACCTACACAGATACGCAGTATTTT
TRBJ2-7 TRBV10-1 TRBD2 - CASSPGQILAGPSPPYEQYF TGCGCCAGCAGCCCGGGACAGATACTAGCGGGGCCTTCCCCCCCCTACGAGCAGTACTTC
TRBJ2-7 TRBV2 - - CASSEFTGGSYEQYF TGTGCCAGCAGTGAATTCACAGGCGGCTCCTACGAGCAGTACTTC
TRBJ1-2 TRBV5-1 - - CASSLEAGVYTF TGCGCCAGCAGCTTGGAGGCAGGGGTCTACACCTTC
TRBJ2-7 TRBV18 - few CASSQDAGTHYEQYF TGTGCCAGCTCACAGGACGCCGGGACACACTACGAGCAGTACTTC
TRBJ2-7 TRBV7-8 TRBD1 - CASSSTGQGSYEQYF TGTGCCAGCAGCTCGACCGGACAGGGGTCCTACGAGCAGTACTTC
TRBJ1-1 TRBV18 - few CASSPEQSLNTEAFF TGTGCCAGCTCACCCGAACAGAGCCTGAACACTGAAGCTTTCTTT
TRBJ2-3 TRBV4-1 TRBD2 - CASSQASGEVDTQYF TGCGCCAGCAGCCAAGCTAGCGGGGAGGTAGATACGCAGTATTTT
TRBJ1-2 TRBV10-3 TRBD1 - CAITETGANYGYTF TGTGCCATCACGGAGACAGGGGCTAACTATGGCTACACCTTC
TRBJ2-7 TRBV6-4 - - CARDKTGEGSYEQYF TGTGCCAGAGATAAGACAGGGGAGGGCTCCTACGAGCAGTACTTC
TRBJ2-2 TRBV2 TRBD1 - CASQGQLNTGELFF TGTGCCAGCCAGGGACAGTTGAACACCGGGGAGCTGTTTTTT
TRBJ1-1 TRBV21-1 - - CASLGGLVNTEAFF TGTGCCAGTTTAGGAGGGTTGGTAAACACTGAAGCTTTCTTT
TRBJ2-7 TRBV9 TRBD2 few CASSYNPGLAGGLSLEQYF TGTGCCAGCAGCTACAATCCGGGACTAGCGGGGGGGCTATCCCTCGAGCAGTACTTC
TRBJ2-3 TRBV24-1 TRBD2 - CATSDTGGTKTDTQYF TGTGCCACCAGTGATACGGGGGGAACGAAAACAGATACGCAGTATTTT
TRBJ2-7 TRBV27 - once CASAPDRLYEQYF TGTGCCAGCGCCCCGGACAGACTCTACGAGCAGTACTTC
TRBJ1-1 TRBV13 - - CASSGGRTEAFF TGTGCCAGCAGCGGAGGGCGAACTGAAGCTTTCTTT
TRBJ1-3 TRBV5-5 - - CASSLVWVQGSSNTIYF TGTGCCAGCAGCTTGGTCTGGGTGCAGGGATCGTCCAACACCATATATTTT